This entry lists 31 T cell receptor beta chains sequenced from one sample in a study of cytomegalovirus exposure and HLA in healthy donors (dated by TCRdb to 2017 to 2019). The protocol used for the library was the immunoSEQ multiplex PCR assay. For the multiplex PCR, a mixture combining 60 forward primers for TCR Vbeta segments and 13 reverse primers for TCR Jbeta segments was used. The source is immuneACCESS, and TCRdb retained only in-frame sequences with V and J called. Part of the clones is not carried over; for the studies checked, unresolved V genes explain less than half of this, and the remainder is unexplained. Present in this sample are 70,000 or so clones, about nine tenths of which were seen just once. The leading ten clones occupy 2% of the sample. Sequencing input: PBMCs. All receptors come from a woman in her 30s in good health and CMV-seronegative.

The genes are TRBV5-4 and TRBJ1-6; D perhaps matches TRBD1 (6 bases). The CDR3 extends over 14 amino acids. In germline, CDR1 is SGHNT, CDR2 YYREEE (reference sequence). V lost 3 bases and J 10 bases, leaving 14 bases between the germline ends. As DNA, the CDR3 is TGTGCCAGCAGCTCCACAGGGTCCGAATCACCCCTCCACTTT. This gives the protein CASSSTGSESPLHF.

This rearrangement joins TRBV6-1 to TRBJ2-1, with 11 bases that match TRBD1. The CDR3 is 15 residues long. The germline V gene encodes CDR1 MNHNS and CDR2 SASEGT. V trimming: 5 bases; J trimming: 15 bases; junction bases outside the gene matches: 15. The CDR3 is CASSQYLWTGGNLFF. The CDR3 DNA follows: TGTGCCAGCAGTCAATACCTGTGGACAGGGGGCAATCTGTTCTTC.

The rearrangement uses TRBV25-1 and TRBJ1-5; a possible D gene is TRBD1 (5 bases). Trimming stripped 11 bases from V and 0 bases from J, with 23 bases between. Germline values: CDR1 MGHDK, CDR2 SYGVNS. The length of the CDR3 is 17 residues. The CDR3 region has the DNA TGTGCCTCACAGGATGCAGGGACTCCGTATAGCAATCAGCCCCAGCATTTT. Its translation is CASQDAGTPYSNQPQHF.

In nucleotides, the CDR3 is TGCGCCAGCAGCCAACGCTTTTTAGGGGCCAACACCGGGGAGCTGTTTTTT. This gives the protein CASSQRFLGANTGELFF. The chain links TRBV4-3 to TRBJ2-2, with a tentative D call TRBD1 (5 bases). CDR3 length: 17 amino acids. V dropped 2 bases and J dropped 2 bases, with 15 bases sitting between them. Germline loops: CDR1 LGHNA, CDR2 YSLEER.

The genes are TRBV29-1 and TRBJ2-3; 7 bases are shared with TRBD1. V was clipped by 6 bases and J by 1 base; unmatched bases: 4. The CDR3 has 13 residues. The germline V gene encodes CDR1 SQVTM and CDR2 ANQGSEA. The CDR3 protein is CSVDRPGTDTQYF. CDR3 coding DNA: TGCAGCGTGGACAGGCCGGGCACAGATACGCAGTATTTT.

The chain couples TRBV29-1 to TRBJ2-1; 11 bases match TRBD2. V lost 4 bases to trimming and J lost 7 bases; unmatched junction nucleotides: 6. Germline CDR1 and CDR2: SQVTM and ANQGSEA. This CDR3 region has 14 residues. The DNA for the CDR3 is TGCAGCGTTGTCTCTAGCGGGAGGATAAATGAGCAGTTCTTC. Residues: CSVVSSGRINEQFF.

J is TRBJ1-2 and V is TRBV23-1; D may be TRBD1 (6 bases). TRBV23-1 falls under the ORF class, with uncertain function. Trimming took off 4 bases at V and 0 bases at J, with 15 bases between the two ends. This CDR3 is built from 16 residues. CDR3 bases: TGCGCCAGCAGTCTCAAGACAGGAACAGCTAACTATGGCTACACCTTC. As protein: CASSLKTGTANYGYTF.

The rearrangement joins TRBV28 to TRBJ2-5; 12 bases align to TRBD1. Germline trimming cut 6 bases from V and 5 bases from J; bases unmatched to any gene: 10. The CDR3 is 16 residues long. The germline V gene has CDR1 MDHEN and CDR2 SYDVKM. The CDR3 region has the DNA TGTGCCAGCAGCATACTCCGGGACAGGGGGCGGGAGACCCAGTACTTC. It encodes CASSILRDRGRETQYF.

The genes are TRBV29-1 and TRBJ1-2; TRBD1 matches 10 bases. V trimming: 3 bases; J trimming: 6 bases; junction bases outside the gene matches: 7. CDR1 is SQVTM and CDR2 is ANQGSEA in the germline V gene. This CDR3 region has 14 residues. The CDR3 is CSVDPTGGKNGYTF. The CDR3 nucleotides read TGCAGCGTTGACCCGACAGGGGGCAAAAATGGCTACACCTTC. Combining the CDR3 with reference TRBV29-1 and TRBJ1-2 gives the whole variable domain SAVISQKPSRDICQRGTSLTIQCQVDSQVTMMFWYRQQPGQSLTLIATANQGSEATYESGFVIDKFPISRPNLTFSTLTVSNMSPEDSSIYLCSVDPTGGKNGYTFGSGTRLTVV.

This clone was observed once. The rearrangement joins TRBV27 to TRBJ1-1; D is perhaps TRBD1 (6 bases). Germline values: CDR1 MNHEY, CDR2 SMNVEV (reference sequence). V gave up 10 bases and J gave up 0 bases, with 24 bases separating them. The CDR3 extends over 17 amino acids. The CDR3 DNA follows: TGTGCCACCAGGGGCCAATCGAACGGGGGGGTGAACACTGAAGCTTTCTTT. Encoded protein: CATRGQSNGGVNTEAFF.

J is TRBJ2-1 and V is TRBV4-3, with 11 bases matching TRBD1. The junction had 6 bases not matched to a gene; V was cut back by 4 bases and J by 7 bases. Germline values: CDR1 LGHNA, CDR2 YSLEER. The CDR3 is made up of 15 amino acids. This CDR3 reads CASSRVGTGGNEQFF. CDR3 nucleotide sequence: TGCGCCAGCAGCCGAGTGGGGACAGGGGGAAATGAGCAGTTCTTC.

The V call is TRBV9, the J call TRBJ2-7; 7 positions agree with TRBD1. Trimming cost V 4 bases and J 5 bases; bases outside gene matches: 12. CDR3 length equals 15 residues. The V gene's germline CDR1 is SGDLS and CDR2 YYNGEE. CDR3 protein: CASSPKTGYRHEQYF. The CDR3 coding sequence is TGTGCCAGCAGCCCAAAGACAGGGTATCGCCACGAGCAGTACTTC.

This sequence joins TRBV5-4 and TRBJ2-5, with 12 positions matching TRBD2. CDR1 and CDR2 (germline): SGHNT, YYREEE (reference sequence). J lost 5 bases, V lost 3 bases, and 5 bases had no gene match. The CDR3 runs 15 residues. CDR3 in amino acids: CASSSSGRAGETQYF. The CDR3 DNA reads as TGTGCCAGCAGCTCTAGCGGGAGGGCCGGGGAGACCCAGTACTTC.

The chain links TRBV5-1 to TRBJ2-3; tentatively, D is TRBD2 (5 bases). V was clipped by 0 bases and J by 4 bases, with 12 bases between them. CDR1 SGHRS and CDR2 YFSETQ come from the germline V gene. This CDR3 contains 15 residues. CDR3 in amino acids: CASSLAVGEADTQYF. Written as DNA, the CDR3 is TGCGCCAGCAGCTTGGCGGTGGGAGAAGCAGATACGCAGTATTTT.

This clone has only a few counts. V is TRBV10-1 and J is TRBJ1-5; D may be TRBD1 (6 bases). CDR1 is WNHNN, CDR2 SYGVQD, per germline (reference sequence). The V gene lost 0 bases and the J gene lost 2 bases, with 11 bases spanning the gap. The CDR3 contains 16 residues. The CDR3 sequence: CASSESEGTCNQPQHF. The CDR3 DNA reads TGCGCCAGCAGTGAGTCGGAAGGGACATGCAATCAGCCCCAGCATTTT.

The chain has TRBV7-8 and TRBJ1-5; possible D gene TRBD1, 6 bases. V shed 1 base and J shed 0 bases, with 10 bases lying between them. This CDR3 comprises 16 residues. The V gene's germline CDR1 is SGHVS and CDR2 FQNEAQ. CDR3 sequence reads: CASSLGTAHSNQPQHF. CDR3 sequence (DNA): TGTGCCAGCAGCTTAGGGACAGCTCATAGCAATCAGCCCCAGCATTTT.

The V call is TRBV4-3, the J call TRBJ2-5; TRBD2 aligns across 10 bases. The DNA end is a closer match to TRBJ2-7, so the J assignment may be wrong. The CDR3 loop spans 18 amino acids. Germline V gene data show CDR1 as LGHNA and CDR2 as YSLEER. The chain's CDR3 is CASSQEQSGRALGYEQYF. The CDR3 DNA reads TGCGCCAGCAGCCAAGAACAGAGCGGGAGGGCCCTTGGCTACGAGCAGTACTTC.

The chain carries TRBV19 and TRBJ1-5; 10 bases map to TRBD1. The V segment lost 8 bases and the J segment 4 bases; nucleotides outside the gene matches: 8. Looked up from germline, CDR1 is LNHDA and CDR2 is SQIVND (reference sequence). The CDR3 contains 15 residues. As DNA, the CDR3 is TGTGCCAGTCACCCCCGGGACAGGGGTAATCAGCCCCAGCATTTT. As protein: CASHPRDRGNQPQHF.

This rearrangement joins TRBV30 to TRBJ2-1; possibly TRBD1 for D (5 bases). Germline values: CDR1 GTSNPN, CDR2 SVGIG (reference sequence). This CDR3 spans 15 amino acids. V was trimmed by 2 bases and J by 4 bases, leaving 15 bases between them. This CDR3 reads CAWSQFQGQYNEQFF. In nucleotides, the CDR3 is TGTGCCTGGAGTCAATTCCAGGGCCAGTACAATGAGCAGTTCTTC.

This clone has only one observation. The rearrangement links TRBV4-3 to TRBJ2-2; D unresolved. The CDR3 consists of 17 residues. Germline CDR1 is LGHNA and CDR2 is YSLEER. V lost 0 bases and J 0 bases, leaving 11 bases between the germline ends. CDR3 loop: CASSQEAPSANTGELFF. The CDR3 nucleotides are TGCGCCAGCAGCCAAGAAGCCCCCTCCGCGAACACCGGGGAGCTGTTTTTT.

The chain is built from TRBV28 and TRBJ1-4; the match to TRBD1 covers 10 bases. V lost 7 bases to trimming and J lost 10 bases; unmatched junction nucleotides: 6. Germline V gene data show CDR1 as MDHEN and CDR2 as SYDVKM. The CDR3 is 13 residues long. CDR3 residues: CASTRDRGVKLFF. DNA for the CDR3: TGTGCCAGCACAAGGGACAGGGGAGTAAAACTGTTTTTT.

The rearrangement uses TRBV6-5 and TRBJ2-2; D is unresolved. CDR3 size: 14 residues. Trimming left V 7 bases short and J 3 bases short, with 12 bases between. The germline CDR1 and CDR2 sequences are MNHEY and SVGAGI. Here the CDR3 reads CASTLLPDTGELFF. The DNA for the CDR3 is TGTGCCAGCACTCTCCTTCCCGACACCGGGGAGCTGTTTTTT.

V gene TRBV19 combines with J gene TRBJ1-2; D is undetermined. The germline V and J ends were trimmed by 7 bases and 4 bases, with 13 bases remaining between them. CDR3 length: 13 residues. Germline values: CDR1 LNHDA, CDR2 SQIVND (reference sequence). Written as DNA, the CDR3 is TGTGCCAGTAATGTGGGTAGAGGCTATGGCTACACCTTC. This encodes CASNVGRGYGYTF.

The chain uses TRBV19 and TRBJ1-1; 8 nucleotides align to TRBD1. The germline V gene has CDR1 LNHDA and CDR2 SQIVND (reference sequence). The junction had 4 bases not matched to a gene; V was cut back by 3 bases and J by 4 bases. The CDR3 covers 14 residues. The CDR3 here is CASSIRQGFTEAFF. DNA of the CDR3: TGTGCCAGTAGTATCCGACAGGGGTTCACTGAAGCTTTCTTT.

The rearrangement joins TRBV18 to TRBJ2-1; 10 nucleotides agree with TRBD2. The CDR3 contains 15 residues. The germline CDR1 and CDR2 sequences are KGHSH and LQKENI. V lost 2 bases and J lost 9; bases outside the gene matches: 7. The CDR3 here is CASSPSPLAGTEQFF. In DNA form, the CDR3 reads TGTGCCAGCTCACCATCCCCACTAGCGGGAACTGAGCAGTTCTTC.

This clone came up once. This sequence joins TRBV6-6 and TRBJ1-2, with a weak D call TRBD1 (6 bases). Looked up from germline, CDR1 is MNHNY and CDR2 is SVGAGI (reference sequence). The CDR3 totals 12 residues. V was pared by 5 bases and J by 6 bases, with 10 bases between. The CDR3 spells CASSDTGNGYTF. In nucleotides, the CDR3 is TGTGCCAGCAGTGACACAGGGAATGGCTACACCTTC.

The rearrangement joins TRBV7-9 to TRBJ2-7; D may be TRBD2 (6 bases). This CDR3 spans 15 amino acids. The V gene's germline CDR1 is SEHNR and CDR2 FQNEAQ (reference sequence). Trimming pared 5 bases from V and 0 bases from J, leaving 14 bases between. The CDR3 sequence is CASSPAGRSSYEQYF. Here the CDR3 DNA reads TGTGCCAGCAGCCCAGCGGGTAGGAGCTCCTACGAGCAGTACTTC.

This clone was detected once. The chain joins TRBV12-2 to TRBJ2-7; the listed D gene, TRBD2, was not tested against the DNA. TRBV12-2 is termed a pseudogene. The CDR3 has 15 amino acids. In DNA, the CDR3 is TGTGCAAGTCGCTTGGTGTTTCGGACTGGCTACGAGCAGTGCTTC. Protein sequence: CASRLVFRTGYEQCF.

The rearrangement joins TRBV18 to TRBJ2-7; D is uncertain. CDR1 is KGHSH, CDR2 LQKENI, per germline. Trimming shortened V by 2 bases and J by 3 bases, and 14 bases separated the two germline ends. The CDR3 has 15 residues. The CDR3 here is CASSPVVVSGYEQYF. CDR3 DNA: TGTGCCAGCTCACCAGTGGTAGTTTCGGGCTACGAGCAGTACTTC.

The V and J genes are TRBV4-1 and TRBJ2-3, with TRBD2 identical over 12 bases. Trimming took 3 bases from V and 5 from J; bases not matched to a gene: 6. Germline V gives CDR1 MGHRA, CDR2 YSYEKL. The CDR3 contains 16 residues. DNA for the CDR3: TGCGCCAGCAGCCAGGGTGGACTAGCGGGAATAGATACGCAGTATTTT. It is translated as CASSQGGLAGIDTQYF.

The chain recombines TRBV5-6 with TRBJ1-5; no reliable D call. V dropped 1 base and J dropped 3 bases, with 5 bases sitting between them. Germline CDR1 is SGHDT and CDR2 is YYEEEE. The CDR3 has 13 amino acids. CDR3 nucleotide sequence: TGTGCCAGCAGCTTGTTAGCCAATCAGCCCCAGCATTTT. As protein: CASSLLANQPQHF. The variable domain in full, with the rest retrieved from reference TRBV5-6 and TRBJ1-5, is DAGVTQSPTHLIKTRGQQVTLRCSPKSGHDTVSWYQQALGQGPQFIFQYYEEEERQRGNFPDRFSGHQFPNYSSELNVNALLLGDSALYLCASSLLANQPQHFGDGTRLSIL.